This T cell receptor beta chain originates from a study of neurological immune-mediated disorders. Study results and limitations: Because no CDR3 amino acid sequences were shared across subjects by expanded clones, private repertoires were suggested in all groups. Phylogenetic grouping placed 18 of 34 multiple sclerosis patients' repertoires in one related-CDR3 cluster, a possible signature.

The germline CDR1 and CDR2 sequences are SGHTA and FQGNSA. V was trimmed by 1 base and J by 3 bases, leaving 15 bases between them. The CDR3 spans 16 residues. This clonotype was seen many times. Its specificity is not known. TCRdb redid the calling of the 5' RACE reads with MiXCR, one entry per CDR3 protein. The repertoire has some 83,000 distinct CDR3 sequences, roughly 2.6% of them found once; the top ten carry more than 0.95%. The sequence derives from a woman in her twenties or thirties with multiple sclerosis. The sequencing input was PBMCs. The chain employs TRBV7-2 and TRBJ1-1; D unclear. The chain's CDR3 is CASSLGRTSRYTEAFF. CDR3 coding DNA: TGTGCCAGCAGCTTAGGCCGTACTTCCAGGTACACTGAAGCTTTCTTT.